These 18 T cell receptor beta chains came from one sample sequenced in a study of beta chain features in type 1 diabetes. Isolated RNA was reverse transcribed in full, so expressed TCRB transcripts were sequenced. TCRdb's table, derived via immunoSEQ multiplex PCR, lists solely in-frame clones and lacks some. The sample yields 200,000 to 250,000 clones, roughly a tenth seen once. The specimen was central memory CD4+ T cells from blood. These receptors were taken from a young man in good health.

This chain joins TRBV7-9 and TRBJ2-5; D gene uncertain. This CDR3 region has 13 residues. Between the trimmed V and J ends, which lost 1 base and 5 bases, there was a span of 8 bases. The V gene's germline CDR1 is SEHNR and CDR2 FQNEAQ (reference sequence). CDR3 sequence: CASSLVGPETQYF. The CDR3 nucleotides read TGTGCCAGCAGCTTAGTAGGGCCGGAGACCCAGTACTTC.

The chain recombines TRBV27 with TRBJ2-1; tentative D call: TRBD2 (5 bases). The germline V and J ends were trimmed by 3 bases and 0 bases, with 9 bases remaining between them. CDR1 and CDR2 from the germline V gene are MNHEY and SMNVEV (reference sequence). The CDR3 extends over 15 amino acids. This chain's CDR3 is CASSFKRSSYNEQFF. The CDR3 nucleotides are TGTGCCAGCAGTTTTAAGCGGAGCTCCTACAATGAGCAGTTCTTC.

The chain carries TRBV11-3 and TRBJ1-4; TRBD1 matches 9 bases. The germline V gene has CDR1 SGHNT and CDR2 YENEEA. Losses at the gene ends were 5 bases for V and 8 bases for J; bases not matched to a gene: 6. The CDR3 spans 14 residues. CDR3 sequence: CASSPGQGREKLFF. The CDR3 DNA reads as TGTGCCAGCAGCCCCGGACAGGGGAGGGAAAAACTGTTTTTT. Filled out from reference TRBV11-3 and TRBJ1-4, the complete variable domain reads EAGVVQSPRYKIIEKKQPVAFWCNPISGHNTLYWYLQNLGQGPELLIRYENEEAVDDSQLPKDRFSAERLKGVDSTLKIQPAELGDSAVYLCASSPGQGREKLFFGSGTQLSVL.

The rearrangement links TRBV29-1 to TRBJ2-1, with D perhaps being TRBD1 or TRBD2 (6 bases each). CDR1 and CDR2 from the germline V gene are SQVTM and ANQGSEA. V gave up 6 bases and J gave up 4 bases, with 16 bases separating them. This CDR3 region has 14 residues. The chain's CDR3 is CSVAYGGGYNEQFF. CDR3 DNA: TGCAGCGTCGCCTACGGGGGCGGATACAATGAGCAGTTCTTC.

This clone has a count of ten or more. V is TRBV30 and J is TRBJ2-6; 7 nucleotides match TRBD1. V was pared by 4 bases and J by 0 bases, with 6 bases of the junction left unmatched. The germline V gene encodes CDR1 GTSNPN and CDR2 SVGIG (reference sequence). This CDR3 contains 16 residues. The DNA for the CDR3 is TGTGCCTGGACCACGACAGGGTTCTCTGGGGCCAACGTCCTGACTTTC. It specifies CAWTTTGFSGANVLTF.

The sample holds many counts of this clone. The chain employs TRBV7-9 and TRBJ2-5, with D maybe TRBD1 (6 bases). This CDR3 comprises 15 residues. V lost 5 bases, J lost 1 base, and 14 bases lay in between. Germline V CDR1 and CDR2: SEHNR, FQNEAQ (reference sequence). CDR3 coding DNA: TGTGCCAGCAGCAATAAGGGGGTTAGCCAAGAGACCCAGTACTTC. Amino acid sequence: CASSNKGVSQETQYF.

For this clone: The likely explanation is a read error, given a far larger clone one base away. V is TRBV19 and J is TRBJ2-6; 8 positions match TRBD1. Germline V gives CDR1 LNHDA, CDR2 SQIVND (reference sequence). This CDR3 spans 17 amino acids. V shed 7 bases and J 0 bases; nucleotides not matched to a gene: 8. This CDR3 is CASTAGTGGSGANVLTF. The CDR3 coding sequence is TGTGCCAGTACGGCCGGCACAGGGGGCTCTGGGGCCAACGTCCTGACTTTC.

In this sample, this clone turned up a few times. This sequence joins TRBV5-4 and TRBJ2-1; TRBD2 is a possible D gene (6 bases). From germline, CDR1 is SGHNT and CDR2 YYREEE (reference sequence). This CDR3 comprises 14 residues. V dropped 6 bases and J dropped 9 bases, with 19 bases sitting between them. The CDR3 sequence is CASNLRLGNGEQFF. CDR3 DNA: TGTGCCAGCAACCTTCGACTAGGGAATGGTGAGCAGTTCTTC.

Only a few counts were recorded for this clone. The CDR3: CASSGRDRVDEQYF. As DNA, the CDR3 is TGTGCCAGCAGCGGCCGGGACAGGGTCGACGAGCAGTACTTC. The V call is TRBV9, the J call TRBJ2-7; TRBD1 aligns across 9 bases. CDR3 length: 14 residues. Germline assignment: CDR1 SGDLS and CDR2 YYNGEE. Trimming at V came to 3 bases and at J to 5 bases, leaving 6 bases not matched to a gene.

This clone was seen at least ten times. The chain has TRBV30 and TRBJ1-4; D uncertain. There are 13 residues in the CDR3. The germline V gene has CDR1 GTSNPN and CDR2 SVGIG (reference sequence). V lost 4 bases and J lost 7, with 13 bases in between. The CDR3 DNA is TGTGCCTGGAATCAACCGCCTGGTGAAAAACTGTTTTTT. This gives the protein CAWNQPPGEKLFF.

This clone came up once. J is TRBJ2-3 and V is TRBV28, with D unclear. Trimming removed 3 bases from V and 0 bases from J, with 13 bases in between. This CDR3 is built from 16 residues. Germline V gene data show CDR1 as MDHEN and CDR2 as SYDVKM. The CDR3 nucleotides are TGTGCCAGCAGTTTGGTCAGAGTGTCTAGCACAGATACGCAGTATTTT. Translation: CASSLVRVSSTDTQYF.

V and J are TRBV6-6 and TRBJ1-4; D not resolved. Germline CDR1 and CDR2: MNHNY and SVGAGI (reference sequence). The CDR3 sequence is 12 residues long. Trimming took off 6 bases at V and 6 bases at J, with 8 bases between the two ends. This CDR3 is CASRRSDEKLFF. In DNA, the CDR3 is TGTGCCAGCAGGAGGTCGGATGAAAAACTGTTTTTT.

This clone was seen repeatedly, ten times or more. The identical CDR3 is also encoded by other nucleotide sequences in the sample. The chain couples TRBV7-2 to TRBJ2-1, with unresolved D. In germline, CDR1 is SGHTA, CDR2 FQGNSA. The CDR3 contains 11 residues. With 3 bases removed from V and 5 bases from J, the gap between germline ends came to 2 bases. The CDR3 is CASSFHNEQFF. In DNA form, the CDR3 reads TGTGCCAGCAGCTTCCACAATGAGCAGTTCTTC.

The rearrangement uses TRBV7-2 and TRBJ2-3, with TRBD2 matching 8 bases. The V gene's germline CDR1 is SGHTA and CDR2 FQGNSA. This CDR3 comprises 16 residues. The V segment lost 1 base and the J segment 0 bases; nucleotides outside the gene matches: 3. The CDR3 is CASSLGSGGSTDTQYF. In DNA, the CDR3 is TGTGCCAGCAGCTTAGGGTCGGGAGGGAGCACAGATACGCAGTATTTT.

V gene TRBV7-9 combines with J gene TRBJ1-1; D gene uncertain. V lost 1 base, J lost 6 bases, and 12 bases lay in between. There are 14 residues in the CDR3. The germline V gene has CDR1 SEHNR and CDR2 FQNEAQ (reference sequence). The CDR3 loop is CASSLGSEVAEAFF. CDR3 sequence (DNA): TGTGCCAGCAGCTTAGGATCGGAAGTAGCTGAAGCTTTCTTT.

V gene TRBV29-1 combines with J gene TRBJ2-5, with D uncertain. Germline V gene lookup returns CDR1 SQVTM and CDR2 ANQGSEA. Trimming stripped 4 bases from V and 4 bases from J, with 10 bases between. The CDR3 runs 12 residues. CDR3 in DNA: TGCAGCGTTGTAGGGTCAGCAGAGACCCAGTACTTC. Protein: CSVVGSAETQYF.

This clone was picked up a small number of times. CDR3: CAWDRDSGNTIYF. The CDR3 DNA reads TGTGCCTGGGACAGAGACTCTGGAAACACCATATATTTT. The chain links TRBV30 to TRBJ1-3; possibly TRBD1 for D (5 bases). Germline CDR1 GTSNPN, CDR2 SVGIG (reference sequence). The CDR3 covers 13 residues. V was pared by 5 bases and J by 0 bases, with 8 bases between.

The chain is built from TRBV6-1 and TRBJ2-7; unclear D gene. The germline V and J ends were trimmed by 4 bases and 3 bases, with 16 bases remaining between them. Looked up from germline, CDR1 is MNHNS and CDR2 is SASEGT. The CDR3 sequence is 15 residues long. The CDR3 sequence: CASSGDGRKFYEQYF. In DNA form, the CDR3 reads TGTGCCAGCAGTGGGGATGGACGGAAGTTCTACGAGCAGTACTTC.